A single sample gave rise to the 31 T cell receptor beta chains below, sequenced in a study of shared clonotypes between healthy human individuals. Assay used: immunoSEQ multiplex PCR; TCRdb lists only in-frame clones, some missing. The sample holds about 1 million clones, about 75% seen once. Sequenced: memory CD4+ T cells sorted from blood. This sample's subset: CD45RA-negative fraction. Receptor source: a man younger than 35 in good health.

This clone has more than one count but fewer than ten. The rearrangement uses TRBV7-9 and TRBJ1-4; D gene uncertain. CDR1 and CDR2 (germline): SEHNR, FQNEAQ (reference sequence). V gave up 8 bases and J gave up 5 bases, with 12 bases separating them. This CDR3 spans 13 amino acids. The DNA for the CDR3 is TGTGCCAGCTCTTCGACGGAGAATGAAAAACTGTTTTTT. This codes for CASSSTENEKLFF. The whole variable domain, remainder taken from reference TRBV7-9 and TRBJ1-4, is DTGVSQNPRHKITKRGQNVTFRCDPISEHNRLYWYRQTLGQGPEFLTYFQNEAQLEKSRLLSDRFSAERPKGSFSTLEIQRTEQGDSAMYLCASSSTENEKLFFGSGTQLSVL.

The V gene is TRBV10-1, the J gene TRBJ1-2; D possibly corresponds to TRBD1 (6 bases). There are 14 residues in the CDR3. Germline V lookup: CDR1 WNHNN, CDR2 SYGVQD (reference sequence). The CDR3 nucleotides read TGCGCTTATGGGAGGGGGAAGGTCATTGATGGCTACACCTTC. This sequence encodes CAYGRGKVIDGYTF.

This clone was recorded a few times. CDR3 in amino acids: CSVATSGGPLSGETQYF. The DNA of the CDR3 is TGCAGCGTTGCAACTAGCGGGGGGCCCTTGTCCGGTGAGACCCAGTACTTC. The chain couples TRBV29-1 to TRBJ2-5; 12 nucleotides agree with TRBD2. V trimming: 4 bases; J trimming: 5 bases; junction bases outside the gene matches: 14. In germline, CDR1 is SQVTM, CDR2 ANQGSEA. The CDR3 spans 17 residues. The complete variable domain, with remaining parts taken from reference TRBV29-1 and TRBJ2-5, reads SAVISQKPSRDICQRGTSLTIQCQVDSQVTMMFWYRQQPGQSLTLIATANQGSEATYESGFVIDKFPISRPNLTFSTLTVSNMSPEDSSIYLCSVATSGGPLSGETQYFGPGTRLLVL.

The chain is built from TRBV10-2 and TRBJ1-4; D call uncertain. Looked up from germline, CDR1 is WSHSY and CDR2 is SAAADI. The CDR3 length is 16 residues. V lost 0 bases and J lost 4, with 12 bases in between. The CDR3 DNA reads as TGCGCCAGCAGTGAGTCTAACACCGGGCTTAATGAAAAACTGTTTTTT. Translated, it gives CASSESNTGLNEKLFF.

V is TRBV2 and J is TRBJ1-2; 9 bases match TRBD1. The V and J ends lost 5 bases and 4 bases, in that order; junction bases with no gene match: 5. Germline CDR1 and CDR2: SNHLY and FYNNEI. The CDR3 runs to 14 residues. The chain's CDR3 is CASSWGQGGYGYTF. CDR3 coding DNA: TGTGCCAGCAGTTGGGGACAGGGAGGCTATGGCTACACCTTC.

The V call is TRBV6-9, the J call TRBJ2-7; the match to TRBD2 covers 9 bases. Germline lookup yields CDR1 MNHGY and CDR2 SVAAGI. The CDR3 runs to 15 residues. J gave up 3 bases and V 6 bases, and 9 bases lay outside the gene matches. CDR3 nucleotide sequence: TGTGCCAGCAGCCAAACACTAGCGGGCCGCTACGAGCAGTACTTC. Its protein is CASSQTLAGRYEQYF.

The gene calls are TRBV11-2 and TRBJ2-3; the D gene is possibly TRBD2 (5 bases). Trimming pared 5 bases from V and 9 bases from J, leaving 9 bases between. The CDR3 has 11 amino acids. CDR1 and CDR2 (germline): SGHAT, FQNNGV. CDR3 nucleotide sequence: TGTGCCAGCAGCCGTGGGGAGACGCAGTATTTT. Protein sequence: CASSRGETQYF.

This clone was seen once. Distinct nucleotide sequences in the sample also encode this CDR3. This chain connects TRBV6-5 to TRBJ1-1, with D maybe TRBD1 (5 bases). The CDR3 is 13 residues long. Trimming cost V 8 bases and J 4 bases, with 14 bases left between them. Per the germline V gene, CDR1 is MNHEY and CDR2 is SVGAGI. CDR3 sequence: CASSSRGGTEAFF. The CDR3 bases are TGTGCCAGCTCATCTAGGGGCGGCACTGAAGCTTTCTTT.

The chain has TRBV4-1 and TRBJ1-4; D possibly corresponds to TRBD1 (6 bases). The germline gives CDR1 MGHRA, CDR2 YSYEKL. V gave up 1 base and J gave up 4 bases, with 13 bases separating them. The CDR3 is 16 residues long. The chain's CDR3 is CASSQGLGQVNEKLFF. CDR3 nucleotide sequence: TGCGCCAGCAGCCAAGGGCTGGGACAAGTTAATGAAAAACTGTTTTTT.

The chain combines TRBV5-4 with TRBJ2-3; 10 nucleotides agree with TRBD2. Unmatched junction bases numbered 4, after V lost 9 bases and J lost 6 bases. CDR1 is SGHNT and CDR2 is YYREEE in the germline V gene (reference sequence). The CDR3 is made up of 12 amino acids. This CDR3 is CATSGRTDTQYF. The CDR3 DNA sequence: TGTGCCACTAGCGGGAGAACGGATACGCAGTATTTT.

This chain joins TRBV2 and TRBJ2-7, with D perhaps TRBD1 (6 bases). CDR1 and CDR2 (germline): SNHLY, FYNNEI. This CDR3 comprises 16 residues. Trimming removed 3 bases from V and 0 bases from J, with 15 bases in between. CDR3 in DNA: TGTGCCAGCAGTGATAGTTCCGGGACATCCTCCTACGAGCAGTACTTC. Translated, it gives CASSDSSGTSSYEQYF.

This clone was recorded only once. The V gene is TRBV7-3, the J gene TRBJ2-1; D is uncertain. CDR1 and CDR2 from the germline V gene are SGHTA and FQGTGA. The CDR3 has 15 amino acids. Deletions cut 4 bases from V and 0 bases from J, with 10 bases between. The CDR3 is CASSSSMSSYNEQFF. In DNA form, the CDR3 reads TGTGCCAGCAGCTCGTCAATGAGCTCCTACAATGAGCAGTTCTTC.

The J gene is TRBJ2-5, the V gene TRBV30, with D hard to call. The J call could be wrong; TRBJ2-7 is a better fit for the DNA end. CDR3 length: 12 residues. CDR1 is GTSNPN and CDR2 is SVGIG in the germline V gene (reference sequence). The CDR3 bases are TGTGCCTGGAGTGTATATTCCTACGAGCAGTACTTC. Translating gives CAWSVYSYEQYF.

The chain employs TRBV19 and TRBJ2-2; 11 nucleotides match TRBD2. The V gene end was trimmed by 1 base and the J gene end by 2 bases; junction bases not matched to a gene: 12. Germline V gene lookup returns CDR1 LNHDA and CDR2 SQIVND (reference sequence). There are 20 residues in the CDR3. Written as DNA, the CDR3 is TGTGCCAGTAGTATAGCTCGAGCCAGAGGACTAGCGGGTAACACCGGGGAGCTGTTTTTT. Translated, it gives CASSIARARGLAGNTGELFF.

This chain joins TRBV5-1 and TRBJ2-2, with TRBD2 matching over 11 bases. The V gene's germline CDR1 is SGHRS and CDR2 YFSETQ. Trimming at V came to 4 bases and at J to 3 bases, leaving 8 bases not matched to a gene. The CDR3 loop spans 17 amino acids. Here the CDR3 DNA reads TGCGCCAGCAGCCTTTTGACTAGCGGGATAGACACCGGGGAGCTGTTTTTT. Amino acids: CASSLLTSGIDTGELFF.

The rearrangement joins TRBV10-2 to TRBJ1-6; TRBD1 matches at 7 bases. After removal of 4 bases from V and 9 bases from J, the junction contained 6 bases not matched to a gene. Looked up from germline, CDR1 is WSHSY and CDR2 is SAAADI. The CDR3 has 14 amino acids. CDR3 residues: CASSVGTAGSPLHF. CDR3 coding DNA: TGCGCCAGCAGTGTGGGGACAGCCGGTTCACCCCTCCACTTT.

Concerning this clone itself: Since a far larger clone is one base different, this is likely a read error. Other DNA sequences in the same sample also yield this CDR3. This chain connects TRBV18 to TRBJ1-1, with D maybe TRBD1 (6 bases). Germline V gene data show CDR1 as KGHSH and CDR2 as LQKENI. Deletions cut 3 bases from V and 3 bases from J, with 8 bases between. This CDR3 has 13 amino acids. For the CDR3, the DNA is TGTGCCAGCTCACCGAACAGGGACACTGAAGCTTTCTTT. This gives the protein CASSPNRDTEAFF.

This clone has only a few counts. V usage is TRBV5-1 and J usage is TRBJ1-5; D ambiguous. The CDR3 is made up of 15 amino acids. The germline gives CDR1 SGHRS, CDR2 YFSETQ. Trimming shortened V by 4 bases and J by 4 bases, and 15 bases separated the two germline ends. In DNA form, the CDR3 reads TGCGCCAGCAGCCCTACCGTTGGTGGGAATCAGCCCCAGCATTTT. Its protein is CASSPTVGGNQPQHF.

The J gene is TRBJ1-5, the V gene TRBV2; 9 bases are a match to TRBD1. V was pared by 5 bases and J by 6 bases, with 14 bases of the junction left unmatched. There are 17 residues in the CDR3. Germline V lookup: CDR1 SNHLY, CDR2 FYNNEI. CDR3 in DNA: TGTGCCAGCAGTCTTCTCTCCGGAGGACAGGGGTTTCAGCCCCAGCATTTT. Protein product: CASSLLSGGQGFQPQHF.

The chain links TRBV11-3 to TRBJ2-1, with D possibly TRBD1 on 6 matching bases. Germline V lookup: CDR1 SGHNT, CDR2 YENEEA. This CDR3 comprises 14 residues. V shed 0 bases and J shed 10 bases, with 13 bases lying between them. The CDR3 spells CASSLEQGIGEQFF. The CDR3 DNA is TGTGCCAGCAGCTTAGAACAGGGTATTGGAGAGCAGTTCTTC. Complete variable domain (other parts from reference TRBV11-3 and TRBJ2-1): EAGVVQSPRYKIIEKKQPVAFWCNPISGHNTLYWYLQNLGQGPELLIRYENEEAVDDSQLPKDRFSAERLKGVDSTLKIQPAELGDSAVYLCASSLEQGIGEQFFGPGTRLTVL.

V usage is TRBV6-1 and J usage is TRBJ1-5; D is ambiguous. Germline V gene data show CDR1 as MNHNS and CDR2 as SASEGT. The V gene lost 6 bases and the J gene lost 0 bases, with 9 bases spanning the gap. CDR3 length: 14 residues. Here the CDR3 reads CASRDVISNQPQHF. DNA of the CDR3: TGTGCCAGCAGGGACGTAATTAGCAATCAGCCCCAGCATTTT.

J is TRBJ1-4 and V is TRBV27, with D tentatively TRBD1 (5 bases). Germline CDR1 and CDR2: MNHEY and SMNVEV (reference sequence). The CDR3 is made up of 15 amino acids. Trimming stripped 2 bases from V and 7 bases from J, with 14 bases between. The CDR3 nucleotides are TGTGCCAGCAGTTTACATGGGGGGTCAGGTGAAAAACTGTTTTTT. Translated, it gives CASSLHGGSGEKLFF.

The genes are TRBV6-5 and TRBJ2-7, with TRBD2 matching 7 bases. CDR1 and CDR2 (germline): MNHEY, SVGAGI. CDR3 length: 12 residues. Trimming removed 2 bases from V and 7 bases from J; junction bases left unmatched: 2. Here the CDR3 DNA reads TGTGCCAGCAGTTACCCAGCGGGGGAGCAGTACTTC. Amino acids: CASSYPAGEQYF.

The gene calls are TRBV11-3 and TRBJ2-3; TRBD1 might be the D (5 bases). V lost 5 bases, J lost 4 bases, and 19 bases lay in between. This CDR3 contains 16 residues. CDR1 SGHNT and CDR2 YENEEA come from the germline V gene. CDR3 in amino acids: CASSPSGQGIADTQYF. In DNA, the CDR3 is TGTGCCAGCAGCCCCTCAGGGCAGGGAATCGCAGATACGCAGTATTTT.

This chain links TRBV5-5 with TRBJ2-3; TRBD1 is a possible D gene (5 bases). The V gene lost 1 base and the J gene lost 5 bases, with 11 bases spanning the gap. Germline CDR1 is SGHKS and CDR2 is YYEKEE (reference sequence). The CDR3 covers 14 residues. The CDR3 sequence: CASSLSPGLDTQYF. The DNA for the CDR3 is TGTGCCAGCAGCTTGAGTCCAGGGCTAGATACGCAGTATTTT.

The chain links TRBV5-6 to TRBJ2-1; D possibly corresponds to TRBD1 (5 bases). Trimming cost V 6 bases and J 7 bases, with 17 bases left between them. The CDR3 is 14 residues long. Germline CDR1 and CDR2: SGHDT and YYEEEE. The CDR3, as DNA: TGTGCCAGCATCCCACAGGTAGGACCTAATGAGCAGTTCTTC. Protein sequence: CASIPQVGPNEQFF. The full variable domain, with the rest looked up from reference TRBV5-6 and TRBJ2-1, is DAGVTQSPTHLIKTRGQQVTLRCSPKSGHDTVSWYQQALGQGPQFIFQYYEEEERQRGNFPDRFSGHQFPNYSSELNVNALLLGDSALYLCASIPQVGPNEQFFGPGTRLTVL.

CDR3 residues: CASSLTGLAGYKTYEQYF. Written as DNA, the CDR3 is TGTGCCAGCAGCCTCACCGGACTAGCGGGGTACAAAACCTACGAGCAGTACTTC. The rearrangement uses TRBV7-2 and TRBJ2-7; 12 bases map to TRBD2. The CDR3 spans 18 residues. J was trimmed by 2 bases and V by 5 bases; bases with no gene match: 13. Germline loops: CDR1 SGHTA, CDR2 FQGNSA.

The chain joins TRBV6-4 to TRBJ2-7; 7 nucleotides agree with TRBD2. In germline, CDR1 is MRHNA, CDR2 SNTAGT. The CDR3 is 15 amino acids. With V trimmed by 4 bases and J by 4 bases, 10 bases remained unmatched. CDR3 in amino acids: CASSGPCGGRYEQYF. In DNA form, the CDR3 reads TGTGCCAGCAGTGGCCCTTGCGGGGGAAGATACGAGCAGTACTTC.

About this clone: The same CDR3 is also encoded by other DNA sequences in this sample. CDR3: CASSSLAGGPKNIQYF. The CDR3 bases are TGCGCCAGCAGCTCACTAGCGGGAGGACCCAAAAACATTCAGTACTTC. This sequence joins TRBV5-1 and TRBJ2-4, with 12 positions matching TRBD2. The CDR3 consists of 16 residues. V was pared by 3 bases and J by 2 bases, with 3 bases of the junction left unmatched. Germline assignment: CDR1 SGHRS and CDR2 YFSETQ.

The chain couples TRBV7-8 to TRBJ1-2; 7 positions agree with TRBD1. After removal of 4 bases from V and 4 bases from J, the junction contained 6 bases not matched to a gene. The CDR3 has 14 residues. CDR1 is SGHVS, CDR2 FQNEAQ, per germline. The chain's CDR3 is CASSSREGAYGYTF. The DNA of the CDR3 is TGTGCCAGCAGCTCCAGGGAGGGGGCCTATGGCTACACCTTC.

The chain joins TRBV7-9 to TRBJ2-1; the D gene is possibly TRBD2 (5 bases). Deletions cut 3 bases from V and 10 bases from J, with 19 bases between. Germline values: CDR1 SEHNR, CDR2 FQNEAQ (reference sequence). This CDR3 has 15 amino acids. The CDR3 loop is CASSFFDSAGYEQFF. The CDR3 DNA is TGTGCCAGCAGCTTCTTCGACTCCGCGGGTTACGAGCAGTTCTTC.